These T cell receptor beta chains were read from a single sample in a study of blood T cell repertoires in COVID-19. The data were produced by immunoSEQ multiplex PCR, yet TCRdb's version contains in-frame clones alone and is incomplete. The data contain approximately 56,000 clones, around 81% of them singletons. The sequenced material came from peripheral blood. The receptors originated from a woman at least 80 years old with COVID-19, enrolled during active disease. Each CDR3 is given with its conserved first and last residue. A D gene is named only where the DNA matches it firmly. Clone size appears in some rows only: once, few, many, or a class for an expanded clone.

J | V | size | D | DNA | CDR3
TRBJ1-4 | TRBV18 | . | . | TGTGCCAGCTCGGCGAGACAGTCGGCGTTTGAAAAACTGTTTTTT | CASSARQSAFEKLFF
TRBJ1-1 | TRBV5-6 | . | TRBD1 | TGTGCCAGCGCTGGGACAGGAGTGAACACTGAAGCTTTCTTT | CASAGTGVNTEAFF
TRBJ1-1 | TRBV5-4 | . | TRBD1 | TGTGCCAGCAGCCCGGGACAGGTGAACACTGAAGCTTTCTTT | CASSPGQVNTEAFF
TRBJ2-5 | TRBV19 | few | TRBD2 | TGTGCCAGTAGTATTTTCGGGGGAGGGAACCAAGAGACCCAGTACTTC | CASSIFGGGNQETQYF
TRBJ2-3 | TRBV30 | . | TRBD2 | TGTGCCTGGAACGGGGGGGCCGCAGATACGCAGTATTTT | CAWNGGAADTQYF
TRBJ1-5 | TRBV5-1 | . | . | TGCGCCAGCAGCTTGACAGGGCGGCAGCCCCAGCATTTT | CASSLTGRQPQHF
TRBJ1-2 | TRBV28 | . | TRBD1 | TGTGCCAGCCAAAATCTCCCGGGACAGGGTGACTATGGCTACACCTTC | CASQNLPGQGDYGYTF
TRBJ2-5 | TRBV27 | . | TRBD1 | TGTGCCAGCAGTTTTCAAGCCCCTGGGACAGGGGGCCAAGAGACCCAGTACTTC | CASSFQAPGTGGQETQYF
TRBJ2-6 | TRBV19 | . | . | TGTGCCAGTAGTACAGGGTCCGGGGCCAACGTCCTGACTTTC | CASSTGSGANVLTF
TRBJ2-6 | TRBV5-6 | . | . | TGTGCCAGCAGCTTGACGGTGTCCGGGGCCAACGTCCTGACTTTC | CASSLTVSGANVLTF
TRBJ1-6 | TRBV19 | . | TRBD1 | TGTGCCAGTAGTGCCGGACAGGGTTTAGTTTCACCCCTCCACTTT | CASSAGQGLVSPLHF
TRBJ1-2 | TRBV4-1 | . | . | TGCGCCAGCAGCCCCACGGCCGATGGGAGGCATGGCTACACCTTC | CASSPTADGRHGYTF
TRBJ2-7 | TRBV30 | . | TRBD2 | TGTGCCTGGAGCCAAGGACTAGCGGGAGGGCCGTACGAGCAGTACTTC | CAWSQGLAGGPYEQYF
TRBJ2-1 | TRBV7-3 | . | TRBD2 | TGTGCCAGCAGCACACATACTAGCGGGAGATTTTTAAATGAGCAGTTCTTC | CASSTHTSGRFLNEQFF
TRBJ2-3 | TRBV19 | . | TRBD2 | TGTGCCAGTAGTCTACTAGCGGCCACAGATACGCAGTATTTT | CASSLLAATDTQYF
TRBJ2-7 | TRBV7-2 | . | TRBD2 | TGTGCCAGCAGCACTAGCGGGAGTATATCCGAGCAGTACTTC | CASSTSGSISEQYF
TRBJ1-3 | TRBV28 | . | . | TGTGCCAGCAGTTTATCGGCAGGGACATCTGGAAACACCATATATTTT | CASSLSAGTSGNTIYF
TRBJ1-1 | TRBV28 | . | TRBD1 | TGTGCCAGCACGAACAGGGGGAACACTGAAGCTTTCTTT | CASTNRGNTEAFF
TRBJ2-3 | TRBV21-1 | . | . | TGTGCCAGCAGCATCCCGAAGGGGGGGGCCGCAGATACGCAGTATTTT | CASSIPKGGAADTQYF
TRBJ2-3 | TRBV3-1/TRBV3-2 | . | . | TGTGCCAGCAGCCAAGTAGTAAATACGCAGTATTTT | CASSQVVNTQYF
TRBJ1-5 | TRBV6-2/TRBV6-3 | once | . | TGTGCCAGCAGTTACTCGCTTACGGTTAGCAATCAGCCCCAGCATTTT | CASSYSLTVSNQPQHF
TRBJ2-3 | TRBV2 | . | . | TGTGCCAGCCAGGATAGGCTGGCAGATACGCAGTATTTT | CASQDRLADTQYF
TRBJ2-7 | TRBV18 | . | TRBD1 | TGTGCCAGCTCACCACAAGCAGGGGGCCCCTACGAGCAGTACTTC | CASSPQAGGPYEQYF
TRBJ2-5 | TRBV5-6 | once | TRBD1 | TGTGCCAGCAGCTTGGAATCCGGGACAGGGAGGGAGACCCAGTACTTC | CASSLESGTGRETQYF
TRBJ1-4 | TRBV20-1 | . | . | TGCAGTGCTCCACATAATGAAAAACTGTTTTTT | CSAPHNEKLFF
TRBJ2-7 | TRBV5-1 | . | TRBD2 | TGCGCCAGCAGCTTGGCAGGGACTAGCGGAGTACAGCAGTACTTC | CASSLAGTSGVQQYF
TRBJ2-1 | TRBV7-7 | . | . | TGTGCTAGCAGCTTGAGCGGTAACTACAATGAGCAGTTCTTC | CASSLSGNYNEQFF
TRBJ1-1 | TRBV25-1 | . | . | TGTGCCAGCAGTGGGCAGGGTGGGACTGAAGCTTTCTTT | CASSGQGGTEAFF
TRBJ2-1 | TRBV11-2 | once | TRBD2 | TGTGCCAGCAGCTTCACGGCTAGCGGGGGCAATGAGCAGTTCTTC | CASSFTASGGNEQFF
TRBJ1-4 | TRBV9 | . | . | TGTGCCAGCAGCGTAACAGGGATAAGGGGTAATGAAAAACTGTTTTTT | CASSVTGIRGNEKLFF
TRBJ1-1 | TRBV7-2 | . | . | TGTGCCAGCAGCTTCAGGGTAGTGAACACTGAAGCTTTCTTT | CASSFRVVNTEAFF
TRBJ2-1 | TRBV7-9 | once | TRBD2 | TGTGCCAGCAGCCCGGGGGCGGGAGGACACAATGAGCAGTTCTTC | CASSPGAGGHNEQFF
TRBJ2-5 | TRBV7-9 | . | TRBD2 | TGTGCCAGCAGCCTACCGATCAGCGGGAGGGCCAAAGAGACCCAGTACTTC | CASSLPISGRAKETQYF
TRBJ2-7 | TRBV21-1 | . | . | TGTGCCAGCAGCAAAGGGCGACTACCGGGAATATCCTACGAGCAGTACTTC | CASSKGRLPGISYEQYF
TRBJ2-2 | TRBV7-9 | . | TRBD2 | TGTGCCAGCAGCCAGTCCCCGGGAGGGGACACCGGGGAGCTGTTTTTT | CASSQSPGGDTGELFF
TRBJ2-3 | TRBV11-2 | . | . | TGTGCCAGCAGCGACGACGTGGGGCTAGGGACAGATACGCAGTATTTT | CASSDDVGLGTDTQYF
TRBJ1-2 | TRBV9 | . | TRBD1 | TGTGCCAGCAGCGTCTCATGGACAGGGGATGGCTACACCTTC | CASSVSWTGDGYTF
TRBJ2-5 | TRBV9 | . | TRBD1 | TGTGCCAGCAGCGTAGAAGGGACAGGGCAAGAGACCCAGTACTTC | CASSVEGTGQETQYF
TRBJ1-1 | TRBV2 | . | . | TGTGCCAGCAGTCAGAGGAAAGCTTTCTTT | CASSQRKAFF
TRBJ2-4 | TRBV6-1 | . | TRBD1 | TGTGCCAGCAGTGAACAGGGGGCGGGGAACATTCAGTACTTC | CASSEQGAGNIQYF
TRBJ2-7 | TRBV6-6 | . | TRBD2 | TGTGCCAGTCGGGGGGGAATTGGCGAGCAGTACTTC | CASRGGIGEQYF
TRBJ1-1 | TRBV19 | large | TRBD1 | TGTGCCAGCCGGGACAGGGAGATGAACACTGAAGCTTTCTTT | CASRDREMNTEAFF
TRBJ2-2 | TRBV5-4 | . | . | TGTGCCAGCAGCAAGAAGGGGGAGTGGTCCGGGGAGCTGTTTTTT | CASSKKGEWSGELFF
TRBJ1-1 | TRBV19 | . | TRBD1 | TGTGCCAGTAGTGGACAGGGGGTGAACACTGAAGCTTTCTTT | CASSGQGVNTEAFF
TRBJ2-3 | TRBV19 | . | TRBD2 | TGTGCCAGTAGTATAAGAAGTGGGGTAGCGGGAGCCCCGGATACGCAGTATTTT | CASSIRSGVAGAPDTQYF
TRBJ1-2 | TRBV19 | . | . | TGTGCCAGTAGTCCCCCAGGGGACGACTATGGCTACACCTTC | CASSPPGDDYGYTF
TRBJ1-3 | TRBV6-5 | . | . | TGTGCCAGCAGTTACTCGAGGATTCGAAACACCATATATTTT | CASSYSRIRNTIYF
TRBJ2-1 | TRBV6-6 | . | . | TGTGCCAGCACGGGCGGGTTAGGGAGCTCCTACAATGAGCAGTTCTTC | CASTGGLGSSYNEQFF
TRBJ2-7 | TRBV7-2 | once | . | TGTGCCAGCAGCTTATTGGGCAACTCCTACGAGCAGTACTTC | CASSLLGNSYEQYF
TRBJ2-7 | TRBV7-8 | . | TRBD1 | TGTGCCAGCAGCTCGCCGGGACAGGGTACCTACGAGCAGTACTTC | CASSSPGQGTYEQYF
TRBJ2-7 | TRBV5-5 | . | TRBD1 | TGTGCCAGCAGCCAGGGACAGGGGGGTTTCAAGCAGTACTTC | CASSQGQGGFKQYF
TRBJ2-5 | TRBV7-9 | once | TRBD2 | TGTGCCAGCAGCTTCCAGCGGGAGGGCCAAGAGACCCAGTACTTC | CASSFQREGQETQYF
TRBJ2-1 | TRBV4-2 | . | TRBD2 | TGTGCCAGCAGCCCGGGACTAGCGGGAACTGAGCAGTTCTTC | CASSPGLAGTEQFF